The TCR beta chain under discussion was sequenced for a study of T cells in Graves' hyperthyroidism and ophthalmopathy. Study-wide points: Clonotypes that were expanded in thyroid above 0.001 mostly appeared in blood too.

With V trimmed by 6 bases and J by 2 bases, 8 bases remained unmatched. This CDR3 contains 15 residues. Clinical Activity Scores of at least 3, NOSPECS grades of at least 4 and durations under 3 months characterized ophthalmopathy patients. A roughly 9.3 ml volume of fresh peripheral blood provided the PBMCs. Only a few counts were recorded for this clonotype. Its antigen is not identified. RNA transcripts provided the source from which TCR beta CDR3 regions were amplified. The HTBI primer set was used in a first-round RT-PCR of the TCR CDR3. Each CDR3 protein is one row after TCRdb ran MiXCR on the multiplex PCR reads. The sample lists 350,000 to 450,000 distinct CDR3 sequences, over 12% occurring once.

Sequencing was performed on blood. The receptor was derived from a man in his fifties with Graves' ophthalmopathy. V is TRBV12-3 or TRBV12-4 and J is TRBJ2-7; 9 nucleotides match TRBD1. CDR3 residues: CASSPTGTGPYEQYF. DNA for the CDR3: TGTGCCAGCAGCCCTACTGGGACAGGGCCCTACGAGCAGTACTTC.